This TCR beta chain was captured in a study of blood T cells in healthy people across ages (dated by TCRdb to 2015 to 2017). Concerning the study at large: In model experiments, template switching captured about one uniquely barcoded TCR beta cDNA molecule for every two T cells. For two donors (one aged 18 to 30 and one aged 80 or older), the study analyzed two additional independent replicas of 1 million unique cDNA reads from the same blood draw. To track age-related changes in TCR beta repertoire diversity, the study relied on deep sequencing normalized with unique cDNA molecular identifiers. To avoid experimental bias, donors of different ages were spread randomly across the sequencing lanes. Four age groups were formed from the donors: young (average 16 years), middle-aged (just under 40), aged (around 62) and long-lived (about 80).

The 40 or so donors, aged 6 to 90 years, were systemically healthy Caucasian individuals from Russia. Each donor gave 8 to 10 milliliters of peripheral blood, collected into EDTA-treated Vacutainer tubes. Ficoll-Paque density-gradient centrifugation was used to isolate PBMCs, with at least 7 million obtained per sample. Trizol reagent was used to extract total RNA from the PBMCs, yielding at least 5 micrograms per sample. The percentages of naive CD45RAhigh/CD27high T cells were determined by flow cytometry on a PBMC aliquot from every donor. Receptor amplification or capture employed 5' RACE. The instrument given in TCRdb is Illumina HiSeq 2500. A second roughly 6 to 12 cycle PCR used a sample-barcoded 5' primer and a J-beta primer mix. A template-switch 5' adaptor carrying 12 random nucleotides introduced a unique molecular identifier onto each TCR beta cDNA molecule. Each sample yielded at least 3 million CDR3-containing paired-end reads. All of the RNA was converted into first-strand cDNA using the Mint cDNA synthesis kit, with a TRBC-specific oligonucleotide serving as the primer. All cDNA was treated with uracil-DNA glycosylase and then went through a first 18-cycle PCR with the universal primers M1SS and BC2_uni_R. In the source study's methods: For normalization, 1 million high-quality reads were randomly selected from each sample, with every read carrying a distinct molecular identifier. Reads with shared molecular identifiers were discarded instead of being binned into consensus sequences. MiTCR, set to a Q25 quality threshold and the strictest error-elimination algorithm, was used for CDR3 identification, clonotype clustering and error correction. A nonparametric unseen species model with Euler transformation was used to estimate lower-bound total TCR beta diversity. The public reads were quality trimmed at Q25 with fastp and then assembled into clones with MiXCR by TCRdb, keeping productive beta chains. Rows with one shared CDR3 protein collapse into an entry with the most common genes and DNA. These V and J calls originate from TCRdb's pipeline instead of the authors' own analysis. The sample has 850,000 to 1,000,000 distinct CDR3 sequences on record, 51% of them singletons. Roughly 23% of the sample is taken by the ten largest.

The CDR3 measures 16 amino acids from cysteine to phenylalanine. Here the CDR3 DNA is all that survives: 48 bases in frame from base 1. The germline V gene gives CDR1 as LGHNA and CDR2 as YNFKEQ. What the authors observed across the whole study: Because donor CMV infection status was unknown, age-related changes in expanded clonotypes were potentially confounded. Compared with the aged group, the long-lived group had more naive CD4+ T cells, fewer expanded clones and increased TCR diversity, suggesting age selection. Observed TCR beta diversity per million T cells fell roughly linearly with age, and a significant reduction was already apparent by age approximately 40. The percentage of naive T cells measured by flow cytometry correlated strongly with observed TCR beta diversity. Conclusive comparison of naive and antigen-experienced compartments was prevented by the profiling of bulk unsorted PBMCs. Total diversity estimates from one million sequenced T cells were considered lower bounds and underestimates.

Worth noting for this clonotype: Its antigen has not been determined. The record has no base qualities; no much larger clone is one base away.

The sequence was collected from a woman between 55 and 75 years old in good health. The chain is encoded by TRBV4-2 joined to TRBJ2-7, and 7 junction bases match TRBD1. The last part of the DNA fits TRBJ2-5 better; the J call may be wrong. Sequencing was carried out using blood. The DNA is TGTGCCAGCAGCCGACCATTAGGGGGCGCGGGAGAGACCCAGTACTTC. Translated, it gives CASSRPLGGAGETQYF.